Below are 11 T cell receptor beta chains sequenced from a single sample in a study of identifying expanded T cells in peripheral blood. Measured with immunoSEQ multiplex PCR; TCRdb has only the in-frame clones, and not every one. The data hold some 100,000 clones, with about 85% observed a single time. Sequenced material: blood. These receptors were collected from a person aged 18 to 70 in good health.

The V gene is TRBV4-2, the J gene TRBJ1-3; 9 bases align to TRBD1. V dropped 4 bases and J dropped 1; count of bases not matched to a gene: 5. CDR1 LGHNA and CDR2 YNFKEQ come from the germline V gene. CDR3 size: 16 residues. The CDR3 DNA reads TGTGCCAGCAGCCCAAAGGACAGGGGATCTGGAAACACCATATATTTT. Protein product: CASSPKDRGSGNTIYF.

This clone appeared a single time. The rearrangement uses TRBV19 and TRBJ1-1; 9 nucleotides align to TRBD1. With 4 bases clipped from V and 5 bases from J, the junction kept 8 bases outside the gene matches. This CDR3 contains 15 residues. Germline CDR1 and CDR2: LNHDA and SQIVND (reference sequence). CDR3 sequence reads: CASSTSGTGRTEAFF. In DNA, the CDR3 is TGTGCCAGTAGTACCTCCGGGACAGGGAGGACTGAAGCTTTCTTT.

The V and J genes are TRBV9 and TRBJ1-4; tentative D call: TRBD1 (6 bases). Germline V gene sequence: CDR1 SGDLS, CDR2 YYNGEE. The CDR3 extends over 15 amino acids. The V gene lost 0 bases and the J gene lost 5 bases, with 11 bases spanning the gap. CDR3 sequence (DNA): TGTGCCAGCAGCGTAGAGGGGGGCTTGAATGAAAAACTGTTTTTT. This codes for CASSVEGGLNEKLFF.

About this clone itself: The junction departs from the called germline gene at one end, perhaps through a read error. This chain connects TRBV11-2 to TRBJ1-2, with D maybe TRBD1 (6 bases). This CDR3 spans 12 amino acids. Germline V gene lookup returns CDR1 SGHAT and CDR2 FQNNGV. The CDR3 region is CASSLAGGDTYF. The CDR3 DNA reads as TGTGCCAGCAGCTTAGCAGGCGGGGACACTTACTTC.

This clone was counted a single time. The chain recombines TRBV6-5 with TRBJ1-1, with D uncertain. Trimming pared 6 bases from V and 4 bases from J, leaving 6 bases between. The CDR3 length is 11 residues. Germline lookup yields CDR1 MNHEY and CDR2 SVGAGI. CDR3 DNA: TGTGCCAGCAGAAAGGCCACTGAAGCTTTCTTT. Amino acid sequence: CASRKATEAFF.

This clone was seen more than once but under ten times. This chain joins TRBV19 and TRBJ1-2, with a possible D match to TRBD1 (6 bases). Germline V gives CDR1 LNHDA, CDR2 SQIVND (reference sequence). V lost 2 bases and J 8 bases, leaving 18 bases between the germline ends. This CDR3 comprises 15 residues. The CDR3 DNA reads TGTGCCAGTAGTATACAGGACAGATCCCTCCGGGGCTACACCTTC. Encoded protein: CASSIQDRSLRGYTF.

The chain joins TRBV9 to TRBJ2-7; TRBD1 matches 7 bases. Germline assignment: CDR1 SGDLS and CDR2 YYNGEE. This CDR3 contains 15 residues. With V trimmed by 3 bases and J by 3 bases, 9 bases remained unmatched. DNA for the CDR3: TGTGCCAGCAGCGGGAGGACAGGTTTTATCTACGAGCAGTACTTC. It encodes CASSGRTGFIYEQYF.

This clone has only a few counts. This chain joins TRBV2 and TRBJ1-2; D possibly corresponds to TRBD1 (6 bases). Germline values: CDR1 SNHLY, CDR2 FYNNEI. Trimming took off 7 bases at V and 7 bases at J, with 19 bases between the two ends. The length of the CDR3 is 14 residues. The CDR3 region is CASTGDRSYVGYTF. CDR3 bases: TGTGCCAGCACTGGCGACAGGTCTTACGTTGGCTACACCTTC.

V is TRBV27 and J is TRBJ1-5; 10 nucleotides align to TRBD1. CDR3 length: 14 residues. CDR1 is MNHEY and CDR2 is SMNVEV in the germline V gene (reference sequence). Trimming took 6 bases from V and 6 from J; bases not matched to a gene: 5. CDR3 DNA: TGTGCCAGCAGGACAGGGGGCTTTGGTCAGCCCCAGCATTTT. Its protein product is CASRTGGFGQPQHF.

The chain has TRBV14 and TRBJ1-2; unclear D gene. The germline V gene has CDR1 SGHDN and CDR2 FVKESK. The CDR3 contains 13 residues. Trimming took off 5 bases at V and 8 bases at J, with 15 bases between the two ends. The CDR3 here is CASSRLRGTGYTF. The CDR3 coding sequence is TGTGCCAGCAGCAGGTTGCGGGGTACGGGCTACACCTTC.

There are a few counts of this clone. CDR3 sequence: CASPRGRENTGELFF. CDR3 DNA sequence: TGTGCCAGCCCCCGCGGCAGGGAGAACACCGGGGAGCTGTTTTTT. J is TRBJ2-2 and V is TRBV6-4; a possible D gene is TRBD1 (5 bases). V was trimmed by 8 bases and J by 1 base, leaving 14 bases between them. Per the germline V gene, CDR1 is MRHNA and CDR2 is SNTAGT. The CDR3 totals 15 residues.